One sample yielded the 27 T cell receptor beta chains listed below, sequenced in a study of cytotoxic CD8 clonotypes in ibrutinib-treated CLL. Assay used: immunoSEQ multiplex PCR; TCRdb lists only in-frame clones, some missing. There are 130,000 or so clones in the sample; about 80% occur only once, and 9.5% to 15% lies in the top ten. This specimen was PBMCs, taken after 12 months of ibrutinib treatment. The receptors were gathered from a human donor with chronic lymphocytic leukemia.

The sample holds a few counts of this clone. The chain employs TRBV6-6 and TRBJ2-4, with D unclear. Germline lookup yields CDR1 MNHNY and CDR2 SVGAGI (reference sequence). V was pared by 0 bases and J by 3 bases, with 6 bases between. The CDR3 sequence is 14 residues long. The CDR3 DNA sequence: TGTGCCAGCAGTTACTCGGACGACAAAAACATTCAGTACTTC. Encoded protein: CASSYSDDKNIQYF.

The chain uses TRBV6-5 and TRBJ2-5, with TRBD2 identical over 12 bases. The V gene's germline CDR1 is MNHEY and CDR2 SVGAGI. CDR3 length: 14 amino acids. Trimming took 5 bases from V and 4 from J; bases not matched to a gene: 2. As DNA, the CDR3 is TGTGCCAGCAGTAGACTAGCGGGAGCAGAGACCCAGTACTTC. Protein: CASSRLAGAETQYF.

The chain links TRBV4-3 to TRBJ2-1, with a possible D match to TRBD1 (7 bases). Per germline, CDR1 LGHNA and CDR2 YSLEER. V shed 4 bases and J shed 4 bases, with 17 bases lying between them. The CDR3 has 16 residues. Here the CDR3 reads CASSPNSRGAYNEQFF. CDR3 DNA sequence: TGCGCCAGCAGCCCGAATAGCAGGGGGGCTTACAATGAGCAGTTCTTC.

V usage is TRBV30 and J usage is TRBJ1-5, with D unclear. Germline V gene sequence: CDR1 GTSNPN, CDR2 SVGIG (reference sequence). The V gene lost 0 bases and the J gene lost 4 bases, with 7 bases spanning the gap. This CDR3 is built from 13 residues. The CDR3 bases are TGTGCCTGGAGTGTACTAAGGAATCAGCCCCAGCATTTT. This codes for CAWSVLRNQPQHF.

The gene calls are TRBV10-3 and TRBJ2-1; D unclear. The CDR3 is 11 amino acids. Trimming shortened V by 6 bases and J by 8 bases, and 8 bases separated the two germline ends. CDR1 and CDR2 (germline): ENHRY, SYGVKD. In nucleotides, the CDR3 is TGTGCCATCAGGGAAATATATGAGCAGTTCTTC. Its translation: CAIREIYEQFF.

The chain links TRBV9 to TRBJ1-3; D not resolved. This CDR3 spans 17 amino acids. The V and J ends lost 0 bases and 2 bases respectively, with 15 bases between them. The V gene's germline CDR1 is SGDLS and CDR2 YYNGEE. The CDR3: CASSVERTAFPGNTIYF. In DNA, the CDR3 is TGTGCCAGCAGCGTAGAACGGACTGCCTTCCCTGGAAACACCATATATTTT.

This rearrangement joins TRBV12-5 to TRBJ1-2; 9 bases fit TRBD1. The CDR3 has 15 amino acids. Germline loops: CDR1 LGHNT, CDR2 FRNRAP. Trimming removed 2 bases from V and 7 bases from J; junction bases left unmatched: 8. CDR3 DNA: TGTGCTAGTGGTTTGTACCTGGACAGGGGTTGTGGCTACACCTTC. Protein: CASGLYLDRGCGYTF.

The chain couples TRBV27 to TRBJ2-1, with TRBD1 matching over 8 bases. The germline gives CDR1 MNHEY, CDR2 SMNVEV (reference sequence). J gave up 2 bases and V 5 bases, and 8 bases lay outside the gene matches. The CDR3 totals 16 residues. This CDR3 reads CASSPQRQGTYNEQFF. The CDR3 DNA reads as TGTGCCAGCAGTCCCCAACGACAGGGGACCTACAATGAGCAGTTCTTC.

V and J are TRBV5-4 and TRBJ2-5, with 8 bases aligning to TRBD1. V dropped 1 base and J dropped 1; count of bases not matched to a gene: 6. The germline CDR1 and CDR2 sequences are SGHNT and YYREEE (reference sequence). CDR3 length: 16 amino acids. In DNA, the CDR3 is TGTGCCAGCAGCTTGTGGCGACAGGGGACCCAAGAGACCCAGTACTTC. Its protein is CASSLWRQGTQETQYF.

This chain uses TRBV6-5 with TRBJ1-2, with D tentatively TRBD1 (5 bases). Trimming took off 2 bases at V and 7 bases at J, with 17 bases between the two ends. Germline assignment: CDR1 MNHEY and CDR2 SVGAGI. CDR3 length equals 15 residues. This chain's CDR3 is CASSYLAWGGGGYTF. The CDR3 DNA reads as TGTGCCAGCAGTTACCTGGCATGGGGCGGCGGTGGCTACACCTTC.

V gene TRBV28 combines with J gene TRBJ2-3; the D is unclear. The CDR3 has 12 amino acids. Germline CDR1 reads MDHEN; CDR2 reads SYDVKM. V was clipped by 7 bases and J by 8 bases, with 13 bases between them. CDR3 DNA sequence: TGTGCCAGCACCACCTCCACGGGTACGCAGTATTTT. Protein sequence: CASTTSTGTQYF.

This sequence joins TRBV10-1 and TRBJ2-3; D is ambiguous. V was clipped by 5 bases and J by 0 bases, with 9 bases between them. This CDR3 spans 14 amino acids. CDR1 and CDR2 (germline): WNHNN, SYGVQD (reference sequence). CDR3 sequence (DNA): TGCGCCAGCAGTTACTCCTTCAGCACAGATACGCAGTATTTT. This codes for CASSYSFSTDTQYF.

The chain uses TRBV11-3 and TRBJ2-5, with D perhaps TRBD1 (5 bases). Germline assignment: CDR1 SGHNT and CDR2 YENEEA. This CDR3 has 13 amino acids. V lost 4 bases and J 3 bases, leaving 9 bases between the germline ends. Here the CDR3 reads CASSSTAKETQYF. The CDR3 DNA is TGTGCCAGCAGCTCGACAGCGAAAGAGACCCAGTACTTC.

The V call is TRBV19, the J call TRBJ1-2; no clear D gene. V was clipped by 0 bases and J by 7 bases, with 6 bases between them. The CDR3 has 12 residues. Per the germline V gene, CDR1 is LNHDA and CDR2 is SQIVND (reference sequence). The CDR3 sequence: CASSIDPPGYTF. CDR3 nucleotide sequence: TGTGCCAGTAGTATAGATCCCCCTGGCTACACCTTC.

The J gene is TRBJ2-7, the V gene TRBV27; the match to TRBD1 covers 7 bases. This CDR3 has 14 amino acids. V lost 1 base to trimming and J lost 5 bases; unmatched junction nucleotides: 5. The germline CDR1 and CDR2 sequences are MNHEY and SMNVEV (reference sequence). CDR3 in DNA: TGTGCCAGCAGTTTATGGGCAGGGGGTCACGAGCAGTACTTC. Its translation: CASSLWAGGHEQYF.

This clone was observed a handful of times. V and J are TRBV15 and TRBJ1-2; D gene unclear. The V gene lost 4 bases and the J gene lost 4 bases, with 10 bases spanning the gap. This CDR3 is 13 amino acids long. Germline V gene sequence: CDR1 LNHNV, CDR2 YYDKDF (reference sequence). DNA for the CDR3: TGTGCCACCAGCACGGGCCGATTCTATGGCTACACCTTC. This translates into CATSTGRFYGYTF.

This chain joins TRBV6-5 and TRBJ1-1; D ambiguous. V shed 6 bases and J shed 5 bases, with 13 bases lying between them. In germline, CDR1 is MNHEY, CDR2 SVGAGI. The CDR3 is 13 residues long. The CDR3 DNA reads TGTGCCAGCAGAAACATGGGTAAAACTGAAGCTTTCTTT. Translating gives CASRNMGKTEAFF.

This chain connects TRBV7-2 to TRBJ2-4, with D possibly being TRBD1 (5 bases). V was shortened by 5 bases and J by 3 bases, with 8 bases between the two germline ends. The CDR3 sequence is 13 residues long. Germline V gene sequence: CDR1 SGHTA, CDR2 FQGNSA. The CDR3 DNA follows: TGTGCCAGCAGCGGACAAGGCAAAAACATTCAGTACTTC. Translating gives CASSGQGKNIQYF.

This rearrangement joins TRBV21-1 to TRBJ1-3. TRBV21-1 is recorded as a pseudogene. The CDR3 length is 13 residues. This CDR3 is CASSKDEGNTIYF. The CDR3 region has the DNA TGTGCCAGCAGCAAAGATGAGGGAAACACCATATATTTT.

The gene calls are TRBV29-1 and TRBJ1-1; no firm D call. This CDR3 region has 12 residues. Germline V gene lookup returns CDR1 SQVTM and CDR2 ANQGSEA. V was cut by 5 bases and J by 1 base, with 8 bases left in between. The CDR3 is CSVRRPNTEAFF. DNA for the CDR3: TGCAGCGTTCGGAGGCCGAACACTGAAGCTTTCTTT. Looking up the rest from reference TRBV29-1 and TRBJ1-1 gives the full variable domain: SAVISQKPSRDICQRGTSLTIQCQVDSQVTMMFWYRQQPGQSLTLIATANQGSEATYESGFVIDKFPISRPNLTFSTLTVSNMSPEDSSIYLCSVRRPNTEAFFGQGTRLTVV.

The rearrangement joins TRBV7-2 to TRBJ2-1, with TRBD2 matching over 13 bases. The ends lost 4 bases at V and 9 bases at J; junction bases unmatched: 3. The CDR3 has 14 residues. Germline-derived CDR1 and CDR2 are SGHTA and FQGNSA. CDR3 in DNA: TGTGCCAGCAGCTGGACTAGCGGGAGTGTTGAGCAGTTCTTC. Translating gives CASSWTSGSVEQFF.

This clone has only one observation. The gene calls are TRBV7-8 and TRBJ2-7, with D possibly being TRBD1 or TRBD2 (5 bases each). This CDR3 comprises 13 residues. Germline V lookup: CDR1 SGHVS, CDR2 FQNEAQ. V was cut by 1 base and J by 8 bases, with 12 bases left in between. This CDR3 reads CASSLGITGQQYF. The CDR3 coding sequence is TGTGCCAGCAGCTTAGGGATTACGGGACAGCAGTACTTC.

V gene TRBV4-3 combines with J gene TRBJ2-2; tentative D call: TRBD1 (5 bases). This CDR3 is built from 16 residues. V was clipped by 1 base and J by 2 bases, with 11 bases between them. In germline, CDR1 is LGHNA, CDR2 YSLEER. The CDR3 DNA reads TGCGCCAGCAGCCAAGTCACAGGCGACAACACCGGGGAGCTGTTTTTT. Translated: CASSQVTGDNTGELFF.

The chain has TRBV5-1 and TRBJ2-7, with 12 bases matching TRBD1. CDR1 and CDR2 (germline): SGHRS, YFSETQ. The CDR3 runs to 16 residues. The junction had 5 bases not matched to a gene; V was cut back by 1 base and J by 3 bases. The CDR3: CASSLFGTGGDYEQYF. CDR3 nucleotide sequence: TGCGCCAGCAGCTTGTTCGGGACAGGGGGCGACTACGAGCAGTACTTC. Together with reference TRBV5-1 and TRBJ2-7, the CDR3 gives the full variable domain: KAGVTQTPRYLIKTRGQQVTLSCSPISGHRSVSWYQQTPGQGLQFLFEYFSETQRNKGNFPGRFSGRQFSNSRSEMNVSTLELGDSALYLCASSLFGTGGDYEQYFGPGTRLTVT.

The chain joins TRBV5-1 to TRBJ2-7; 7 nucleotides agree with TRBD1. CDR3 length: 15 amino acids. Germline V lookup: CDR1 SGHRS, CDR2 YFSETQ. The trim removed 0 bases at V and 8 bases at J, leaving 11 bases unmatched. The CDR3 protein is CASSLASQGEMKQYF. DNA for the CDR3: TGCGCCAGCAGCTTGGCCTCCCAGGGGGAGATGAAGCAGTACTTC.

The J gene is TRBJ2-3, the V gene TRBV27, with TRBD1 identical over 8 bases. After removal of 3 bases from V and 4 bases from J, the junction contained 9 bases not matched to a gene. Germline-derived CDR1 and CDR2 are MNHEY and SMNVEV (reference sequence). The CDR3 length is 16 residues. CDR3 sequence reads: CASSLDRAHGPDTQYF. CDR3 DNA: TGTGCCAGCAGTTTGGACAGGGCCCATGGCCCAGATACGCAGTATTTT.

The chain recombines TRBV7-9 with TRBJ2-1; D is ambiguous. Germline values: CDR1 SEHNR, CDR2 FQNEAQ (reference sequence). The germline V and J ends were trimmed by 4 bases and 4 bases, with 8 bases remaining between them. The CDR3 consists of 13 residues. In DNA, the CDR3 is TGTGCCAGCAGCTCAGGCTCTTACAATGAGCAGTTCTTC. Its translation: CASSSGSYNEQFF.